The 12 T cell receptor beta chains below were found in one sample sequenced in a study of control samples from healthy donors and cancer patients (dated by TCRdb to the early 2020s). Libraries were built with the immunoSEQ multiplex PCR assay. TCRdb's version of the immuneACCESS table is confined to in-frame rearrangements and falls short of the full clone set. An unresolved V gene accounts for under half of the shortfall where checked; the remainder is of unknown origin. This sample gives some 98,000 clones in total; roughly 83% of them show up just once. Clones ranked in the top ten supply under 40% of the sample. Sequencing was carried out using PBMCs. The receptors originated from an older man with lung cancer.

CDR3 coding DNA: TGTGCCAGCAGCGGGCTAGATAATGAAAAACTGTTTTTT. Its translation is CASSGLDNEKLFF. The chain carries TRBV12-3 or TRBV12-4 and TRBJ1-4; D call uncertain. CDR3 length: 13 residues. Trimming pared 6 bases from V and 4 bases from J, leaving 9 bases between.

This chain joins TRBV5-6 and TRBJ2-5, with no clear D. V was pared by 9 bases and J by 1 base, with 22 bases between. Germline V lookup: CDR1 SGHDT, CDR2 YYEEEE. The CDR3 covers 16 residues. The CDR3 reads CATNGRDTFFQETQYF. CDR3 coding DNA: TGTGCCACTAACGGTCGAGATACATTCTTCCAAGAGACCCAGTACTTC.

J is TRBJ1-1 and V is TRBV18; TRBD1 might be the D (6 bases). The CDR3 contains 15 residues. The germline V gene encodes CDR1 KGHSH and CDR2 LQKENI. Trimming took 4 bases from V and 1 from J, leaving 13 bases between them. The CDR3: CASSRSSGQNTEAFF. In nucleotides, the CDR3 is TGTGCCAGCTCACGATCCTCGGGACAGAACACTGAAGCTTTCTTT.

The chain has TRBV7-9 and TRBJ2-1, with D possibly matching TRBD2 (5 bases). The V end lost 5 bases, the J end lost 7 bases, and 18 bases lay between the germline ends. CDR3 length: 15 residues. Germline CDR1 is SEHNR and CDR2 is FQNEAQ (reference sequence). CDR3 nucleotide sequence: TGTGCCAGCAGCCACTCGGGGTCCCCTCGAAATGAGCAGTTCTTC. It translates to CASSHSGSPRNEQFF.

The CDR3 DNA is TGTGCCAGCAGTGGGGCTCGACAGGAAGGTCCTGGGGCCAACGTCCTGACTTTC. It specifies CASSGARQEGPGANVLTF. The rearrangement joins TRBV6-1 to TRBJ2-6, with D possibly TRBD1 on 6 matching bases. The length of the CDR3 is 18 residues. Trimming took 4 bases from V and 2 from J, leaving 18 bases between them. In germline, CDR1 is MNHNS, CDR2 SASEGT.

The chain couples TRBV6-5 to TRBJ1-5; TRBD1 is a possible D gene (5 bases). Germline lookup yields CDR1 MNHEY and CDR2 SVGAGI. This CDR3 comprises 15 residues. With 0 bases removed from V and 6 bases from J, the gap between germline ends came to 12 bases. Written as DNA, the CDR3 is TGTGCCAGCAGTTACTCGAGAGGGGCAGGTCAGCCCCAGCATTTT. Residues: CASSYSRGAGQPQHF.

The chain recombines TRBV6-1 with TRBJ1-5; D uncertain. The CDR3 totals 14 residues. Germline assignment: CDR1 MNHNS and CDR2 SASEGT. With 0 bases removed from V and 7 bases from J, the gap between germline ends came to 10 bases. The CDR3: CASSEARFWQPQHF. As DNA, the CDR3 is TGTGCCAGCAGTGAAGCGAGGTTTTGGCAGCCCCAGCATTTT.

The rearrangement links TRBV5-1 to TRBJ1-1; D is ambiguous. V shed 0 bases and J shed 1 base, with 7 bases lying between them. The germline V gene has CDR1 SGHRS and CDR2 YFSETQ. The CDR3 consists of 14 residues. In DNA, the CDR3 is TGCGCCAGCAGCTTGGTCGCGGAGAACACTGAAGCTTTCTTT. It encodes CASSLVAENTEAFF.

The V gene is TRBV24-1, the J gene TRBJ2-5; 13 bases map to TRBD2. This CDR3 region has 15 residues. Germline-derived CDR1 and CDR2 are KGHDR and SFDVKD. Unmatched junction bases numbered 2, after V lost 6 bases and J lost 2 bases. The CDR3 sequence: CATSLTSGGQETQYF. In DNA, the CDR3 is TGTGCCACCAGTTTGACTAGCGGGGGGCAAGAGACCCAGTACTTC.

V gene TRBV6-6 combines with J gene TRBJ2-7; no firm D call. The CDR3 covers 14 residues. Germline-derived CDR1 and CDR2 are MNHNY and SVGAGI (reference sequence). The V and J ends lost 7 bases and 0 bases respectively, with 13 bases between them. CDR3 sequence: CASTIDFGSYEQYF. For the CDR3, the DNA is TGTGCCAGCACCATCGACTTCGGCTCCTACGAGCAGTACTTC.

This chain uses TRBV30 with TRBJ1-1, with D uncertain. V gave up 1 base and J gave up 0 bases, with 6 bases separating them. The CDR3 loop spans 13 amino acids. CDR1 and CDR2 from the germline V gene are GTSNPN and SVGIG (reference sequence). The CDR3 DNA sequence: TGTGCCTGGAGTGGAGATGTGAACACTGAAGCTTTCTTT. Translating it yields CAWSGDVNTEAFF.

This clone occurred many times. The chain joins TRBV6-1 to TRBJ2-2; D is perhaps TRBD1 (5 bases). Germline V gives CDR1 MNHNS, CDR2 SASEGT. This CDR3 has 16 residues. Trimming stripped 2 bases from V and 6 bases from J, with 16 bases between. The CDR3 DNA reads TGTGCCAGCAGTGAATTTCCGAAAACCAGGGCCGGGGAGCTGTTTTTT. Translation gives CASSEFPKTRAGELFF.